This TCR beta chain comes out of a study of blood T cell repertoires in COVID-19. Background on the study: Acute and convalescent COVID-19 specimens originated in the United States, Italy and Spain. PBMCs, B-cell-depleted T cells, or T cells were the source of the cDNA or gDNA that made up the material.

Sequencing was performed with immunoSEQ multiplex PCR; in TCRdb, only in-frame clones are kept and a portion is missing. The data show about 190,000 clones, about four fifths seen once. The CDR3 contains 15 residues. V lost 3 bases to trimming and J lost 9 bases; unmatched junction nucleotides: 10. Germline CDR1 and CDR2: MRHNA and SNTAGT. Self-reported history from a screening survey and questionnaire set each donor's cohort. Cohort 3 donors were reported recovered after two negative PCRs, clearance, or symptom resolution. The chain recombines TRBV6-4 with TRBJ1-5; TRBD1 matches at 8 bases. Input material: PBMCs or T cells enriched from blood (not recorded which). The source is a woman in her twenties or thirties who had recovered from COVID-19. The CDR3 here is CASSEEGTGVGPQHF. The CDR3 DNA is TGTGCCAGCAGTGAAGAGGGGACAGGCGTGGGGCCCCAGCATTTT.